The sample holds many counts of the clone carrying this TCR beta chain. Its antigen is unknown. The junction had 11 bases not matched to a gene; V was cut back by 6 bases and J by 4 bases. CDR3 size: 15 residues. Researchers took RNA transcripts and amplified the TCR beta CDR3 regions from them. HTBI primers were used for first-round RT-PCR of the TCR CDR3. Each CDR3 protein is one row after TCRdb ran MiXCR on the multiplex PCR reads. The sample lists some 720,000 distinct CDR3 sequences, 16% occurring once. This record belongs to a study of T cells in Graves' hyperthyroidism and ophthalmopathy. Study findings and constraints: Most expanded thyroid clonotypes above 0.001 recurred in blood.

The receptor was derived from a man in his late teens or twenties with Graves' hyperthyroidism. The material sequenced was blood. V gene TRBV12-3 or TRBV12-4 combines with J gene TRBJ2-7; 8 nucleotides agree with TRBD1. The DNA for the CDR3 is TGTGCCAGCAGCACCGGACAGGGTCGTGGGTACGAGCAGTACTTC. Translation: CASSTGQGRGYEQYF.